These T cell receptor beta chains were read from a single sample in a study of radiation and T cells in renal cell carcinoma. Assay: immunoSEQ multiplex PCR; the TCRdb copy retains only in-frame clones and omits some. Among some 100,000 clones, approximately 83% were seen once, and the ten largest hold 6% to 7%. The sequencing here drew on blood, taken from a patient whose treatment included radiotherapy and nephrectomy. The receptors were gathered from a man in his sixties with renal cell carcinoma. The CDR3 runs from the conserved cysteine through the conserved F or W. The D gene is left open where the match is weak. The listing skips clone size in some rows; elsewhere it reads once, few, many or a size class.

TRBV30,TRBJ1-2,NA,17,TRBD1,TGTGCCTGGAGTGCGGACAGGGTCCCCGGGAGAGCCTATGGCTACACCTTC,CAWSADRVPGRAYGYTF
TRBV7-9,TRBJ2-3,once,17,TRBD2,TGTGCCAGCAGCTACATAGCGGGAGAGTCCGGCACAGATACGCAGTATTTT,CASSYIAGESGTDTQYF
TRBV6-5,TRBJ2-7,once,15,NA,TGTGCCAGCAGTTACACGGGGGGCCCAAGCTACGAGCAGTACTTC,CASSYTGGPSYEQYF
TRBV2,TRBJ2-3,NA,20,TRBD2,TGTGCCAGCAGTGAAGCGCCCACTAGCGGGAGTTATGGGGCGAAAGATACGCAGTATTTT,CASSEAPTSGSYGAKDTQYF
TRBV9,TRBJ1-2,NA,15,TRBD1,TGTGCCAGCAGCTCGCAGACAGGGGCGAACTATGGCTACACCTTC,CASSSQTGANYGYTF
TRBV27,TRBJ2-1,NA,15,NA,TGTGCCAGCAGTTCCCGACTAGACGTGTACAATGAGCAGTTCTTC,CASSSRLDVYNEQFF
TRBV7-2,TRBJ1-2,NA,14,NA,TGTGCCAGCAGCTTATCGGGGGCAGGTTATGGCTACACCTTC,CASSLSGAGYGYTF
TRBV9,TRBJ1-2,NA,15,TRBD1,TGTGCCAGCAGCGTAGCGACAGGGGGCCTCTATGGCTACACCTTC,CASSVATGGLYGYTF
TRBV12-5,TRBJ2-7,NA,13,NA,TGTGCTGGCGGGATCCTTTTTGCCTACGAGCAGTACTTC,CAGGILFAYEQYF
TRBV7-2,TRBJ2-7,NA,14,TRBD2,TGTGCCAGCAGCCCCGGACTAGTTCCCTACGAGCAGTACTTC,CASSPGLVPYEQYF
TRBV7-6,TRBJ2-2,NA,14,TRBD1,TGTGCCAGCAGCTTAAGGACAGGGGTCGGGGAGCTGTTTTTT,CASSLRTGVGELFF
TRBV28,TRBJ2-1,NA,15,NA,TGTGCCAGCAGTTCCTTGTCAGGGCCCTACAATGAGCAGTTCTTC,CASSSLSGPYNEQFF
TRBV4-2,TRBJ2-1,NA,16,TRBD2,TGTGCCAGCAGCCCCCAAGTGAGGGAGGGATACAATGAGCAGTTCTTC,CASSPQVREGYNEQFF
TRBV7-2,TRBJ2-1,NA,14,NA,TGTGCCAGCAGCTTATTTGCTGTTAACAATGAGCAGTTCTTC,CASSLFAVNNEQFF
TRBV7-8,TRBJ1-4,once,14,TRBD1,TGTGCCAGCAGCTTCGAAGACAGGGACCGAAAACTGTTTTTT,CASSFEDRDRKLFF
TRBV6-6,TRBJ2-7,few,16,NA,TGTGCCAGCAGTCCCCAGACGGGAGGGCCAGGGGGTGAGCAGTACTTC,CASSPQTGGPGGEQYF
TRBV6-5,TRBJ1-1,NA,15,NA,TGTGCCAGCAGTTACTCGCCAGGGGTGAACACTGAAGCTTTCTTT,CASSYSPGVNTEAFF
TRBV5-1,TRBJ1-5,few,13,NA,TGCGCCAGCAGCTTGTCCTGGAATCAGCCCCAGCATTTT,CASSLSWNQPQHF
TRBV19,TRBJ2-7,NA,13,NA,TGTGCCAGTAGCCGAGGGGCTTTCTACGAGCAGTACTTC,CASSRGAFYEQYF
TRBV10-2,TRBJ2-1,NA,15,TRBD2,TGCGCCAGCAGTTCGCGGGAGGCACAGTACAATGAGCAGTTCTTC,CASSSREAQYNEQFF
TRBV7-6,TRBJ2-1,NA,13,NA,TGTGCCAGCTCGACAGGCCGAGGGGCTGAGCAGTTCTTC,CASSTGRGAEQFF
TRBV29-1,TRBJ2-2,NA,12,TRBD1,TGCAGCGGGGGACAGGGCGGCGGGGAGCTGTTTTTT,CSGGQGGGELFF
TRBV28,TRBJ1-3,NA,16,NA,TGTGCCAGCAGTCCCCAGGGAGGATACTCTGGAAACACCATATATTTT,CASSPQGGYSGNTIYF
TRBV16,TRBJ2-4,NA,15,NA,TGTGCCAGCAGCCAATTGGTAGCGGCCAAAAACATTCAGTACTTC,CASSQLVAAKNIQYF
TRBV6-5,TRBJ2-3,NA,15,TRBD1,TGTGCCAGCAGTTACACGGACAGGCATTCGGATACGCAGTATTTT,CASSYTDRHSDTQYF
TRBV7-9,TRBJ2-6,NA,13,NA,TGTGCCAGCACCTCGCCTGGGGCCAACGTCCTGACTTTC,CASTSPGANVLTF